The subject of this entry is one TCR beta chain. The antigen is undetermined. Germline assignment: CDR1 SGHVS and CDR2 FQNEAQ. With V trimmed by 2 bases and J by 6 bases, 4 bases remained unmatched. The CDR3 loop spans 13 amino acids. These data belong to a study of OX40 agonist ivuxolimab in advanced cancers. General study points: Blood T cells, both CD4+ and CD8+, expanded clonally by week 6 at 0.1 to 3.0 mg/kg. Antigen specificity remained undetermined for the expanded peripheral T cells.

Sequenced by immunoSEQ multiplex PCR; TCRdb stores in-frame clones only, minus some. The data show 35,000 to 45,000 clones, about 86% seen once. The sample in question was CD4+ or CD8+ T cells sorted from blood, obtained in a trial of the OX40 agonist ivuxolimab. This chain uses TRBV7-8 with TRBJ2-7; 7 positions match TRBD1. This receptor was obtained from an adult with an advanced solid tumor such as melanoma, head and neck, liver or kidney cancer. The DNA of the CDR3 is TGTGCCAGCAGCTTACGGGGACAGATCGAGCAGTACTTC. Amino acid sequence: CASSLRGQIEQYF.